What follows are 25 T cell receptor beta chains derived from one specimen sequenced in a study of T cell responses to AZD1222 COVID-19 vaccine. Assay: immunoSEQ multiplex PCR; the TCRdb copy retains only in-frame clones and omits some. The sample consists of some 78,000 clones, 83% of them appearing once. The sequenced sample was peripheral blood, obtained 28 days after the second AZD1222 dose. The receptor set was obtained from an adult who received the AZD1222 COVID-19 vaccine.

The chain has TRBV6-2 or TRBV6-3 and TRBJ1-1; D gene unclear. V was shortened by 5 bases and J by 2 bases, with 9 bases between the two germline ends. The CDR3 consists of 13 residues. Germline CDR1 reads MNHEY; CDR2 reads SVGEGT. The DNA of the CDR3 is TGTGCCAGCAGTGCGACGGGAAACACTGAAGCTTTCTTT. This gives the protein CASSATGNTEAFF.

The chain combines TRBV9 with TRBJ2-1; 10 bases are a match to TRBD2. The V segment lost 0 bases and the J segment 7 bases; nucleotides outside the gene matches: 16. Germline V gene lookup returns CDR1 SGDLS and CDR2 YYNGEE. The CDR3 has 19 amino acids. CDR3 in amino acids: CASSVDLAGGVVFRNEQFF. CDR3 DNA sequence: TGTGCCAGCAGCGTAGACTTAGCGGGAGGTGTAGTTTTTAGGAATGAGCAGTTCTTC.

The CDR3 DNA is TGTGCCAGCAGTCTTCGGGGGGGCTCCAGGAGCGAGCAGTACTTC. Amino acid sequence: CASSLRGGSRSEQYF. The V gene is TRBV13, the J gene TRBJ2-7; TRBD2 matches 8 bases. Germline-derived CDR1 and CDR2 are PRHDT and FYEKMQ (reference sequence). The CDR3 covers 15 residues. After removal of 6 bases from V and 6 bases from J, the junction contained 13 bases not matched to a gene. The full variable domain, with the rest looked up from reference TRBV13 and TRBJ2-7, is AAGVIQSPRHLIKEKRETATLKCYPIPRHDTVYWYQQGPGQDPQFLISFYEKMQSDKGSIPDRFSAQQFSDYHSELNMSSLELGDSALYFCASSLRGGSRSEQYFGPGTRLTVT.

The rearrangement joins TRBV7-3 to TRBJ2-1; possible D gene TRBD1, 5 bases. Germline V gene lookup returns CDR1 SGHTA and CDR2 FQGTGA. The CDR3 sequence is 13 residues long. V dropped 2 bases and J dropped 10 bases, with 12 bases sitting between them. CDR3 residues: CASSLVQGREQFF. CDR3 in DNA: TGTGCCAGCAGCTTAGTCCAGGGTCGGGAGCAGTTCTTC.

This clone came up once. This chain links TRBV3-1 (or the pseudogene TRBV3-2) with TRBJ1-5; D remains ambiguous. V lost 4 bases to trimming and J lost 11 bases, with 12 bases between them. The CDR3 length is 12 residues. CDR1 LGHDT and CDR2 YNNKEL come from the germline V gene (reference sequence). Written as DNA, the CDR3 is TGTGCCAGCAGCCCAGATGGGAGGACCCAGCATTTT. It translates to CASSPDGRTQHF.

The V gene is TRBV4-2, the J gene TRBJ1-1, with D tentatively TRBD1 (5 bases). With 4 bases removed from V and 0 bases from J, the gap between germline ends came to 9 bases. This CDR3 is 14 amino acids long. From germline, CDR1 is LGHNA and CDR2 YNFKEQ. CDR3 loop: CASSPTAMNTEAFF. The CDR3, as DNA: TGTGCCAGCAGCCCGACAGCTATGAACACTGAAGCTTTCTTT.

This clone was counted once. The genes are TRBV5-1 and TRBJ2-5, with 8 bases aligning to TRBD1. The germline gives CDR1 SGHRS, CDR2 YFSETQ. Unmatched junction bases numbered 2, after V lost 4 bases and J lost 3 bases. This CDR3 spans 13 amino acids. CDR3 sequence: CASSPGQEETQYF. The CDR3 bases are TGCGCCAGCAGCCCGGGACAGGAAGAGACCCAGTACTTC.

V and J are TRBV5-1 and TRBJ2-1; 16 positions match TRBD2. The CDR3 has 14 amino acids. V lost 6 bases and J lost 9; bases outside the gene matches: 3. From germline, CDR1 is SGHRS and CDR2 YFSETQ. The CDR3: CASKGLAGGGEQFF. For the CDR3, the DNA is TGCGCCAGCAAGGGACTAGCGGGAGGGGGTGAGCAGTTCTTC.

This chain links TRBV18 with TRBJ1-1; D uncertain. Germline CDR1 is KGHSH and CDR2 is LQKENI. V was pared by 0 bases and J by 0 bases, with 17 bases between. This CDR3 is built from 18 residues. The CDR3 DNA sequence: TGTGCCAGCTCACCACCGATGAGGACGGGTGCCATGAACACTGAAGCTTTCTTT. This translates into CASSPPMRTGAMNTEAFF.

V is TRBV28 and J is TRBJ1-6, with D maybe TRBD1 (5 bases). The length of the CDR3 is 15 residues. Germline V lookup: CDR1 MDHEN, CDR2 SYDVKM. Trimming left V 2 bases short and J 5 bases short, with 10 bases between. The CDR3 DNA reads TGTGCCAGCAGTTTAACCCAGGGCCATAATTCACCCCTCCACTTT. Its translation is CASSLTQGHNSPLHF. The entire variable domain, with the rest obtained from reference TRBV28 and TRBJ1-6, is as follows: DVKVTQSSRYLVKRTGEKVFLECVQDMDHENMFWYRQDPGLGLRLIYFSYDVKMKEKGDIPEGYSVSREKKERFSLILESASTNQTSMYLCASSLTQGHNSPLHFGNGTRLTVT.

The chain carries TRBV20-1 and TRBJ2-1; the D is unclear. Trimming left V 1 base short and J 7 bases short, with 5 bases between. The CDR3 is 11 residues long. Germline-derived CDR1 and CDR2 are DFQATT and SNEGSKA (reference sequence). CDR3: CSARGTNEQFF. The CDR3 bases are TGCAGTGCTAGAGGCACAAATGAGCAGTTCTTC.

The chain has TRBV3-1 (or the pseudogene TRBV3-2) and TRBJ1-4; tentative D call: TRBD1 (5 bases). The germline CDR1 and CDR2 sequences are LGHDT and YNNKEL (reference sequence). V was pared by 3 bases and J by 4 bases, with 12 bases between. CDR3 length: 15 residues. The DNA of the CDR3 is TGTGCCAGCAGCCAGGAGGGGCGAAATAATGAAAAACTGTTTTTT. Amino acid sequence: CASSQEGRNNEKLFF.

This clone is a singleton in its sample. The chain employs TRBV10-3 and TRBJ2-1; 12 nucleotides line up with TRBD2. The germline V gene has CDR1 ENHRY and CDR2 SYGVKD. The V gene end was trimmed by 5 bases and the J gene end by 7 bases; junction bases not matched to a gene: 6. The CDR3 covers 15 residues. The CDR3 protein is CAISLGGTSGNEQFF. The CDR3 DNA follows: TGTGCCATCAGTCTCGGGGGGACTAGCGGGAATGAGCAGTTCTTC.

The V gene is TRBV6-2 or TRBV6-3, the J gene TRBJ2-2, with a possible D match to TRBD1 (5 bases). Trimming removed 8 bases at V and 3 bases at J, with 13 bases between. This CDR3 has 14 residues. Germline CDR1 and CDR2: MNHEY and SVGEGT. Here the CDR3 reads CASGRPGYTGELFF. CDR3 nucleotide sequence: TGTGCCAGCGGCCGACCAGGGTACACCGGGGAGCTGTTTTTT.

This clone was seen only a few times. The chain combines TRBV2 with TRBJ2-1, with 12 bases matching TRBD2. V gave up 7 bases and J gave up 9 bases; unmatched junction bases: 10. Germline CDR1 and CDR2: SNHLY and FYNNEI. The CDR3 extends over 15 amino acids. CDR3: CASTSRLAGEGEQFF. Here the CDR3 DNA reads TGTGCCAGCACCTCCCGACTAGCGGGAGAAGGTGAGCAGTTCTTC.

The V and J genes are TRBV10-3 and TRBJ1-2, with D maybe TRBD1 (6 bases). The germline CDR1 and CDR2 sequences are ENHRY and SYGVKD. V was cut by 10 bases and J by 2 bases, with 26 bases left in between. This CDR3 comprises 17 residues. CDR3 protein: CATTPTVTGRRNYGYTF. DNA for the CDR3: TGTGCCACCACCCCTACTGTGACAGGCCGACGAAACTATGGCTACACCTTC.

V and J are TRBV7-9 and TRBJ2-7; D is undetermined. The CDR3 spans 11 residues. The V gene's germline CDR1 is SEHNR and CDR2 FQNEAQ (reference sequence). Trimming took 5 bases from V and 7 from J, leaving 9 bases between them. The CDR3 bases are TGTGCCAGCAGCCCGTTTGCGGAGCAGTACTTC. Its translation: CASSPFAEQYF.

The CDR3 DNA is TGTGCCAGCAGCTTAGCAGGAGGTTCAATTGGCAAACTGTTTTTT. Residues: CASSLAGGSIGKLFF. The rearrangement links TRBV7-2 to TRBJ1-4; D remains unclear. Trimming left V 0 bases short and J 11 bases short, with 16 bases between. Per germline, CDR1 SGHTA and CDR2 FQGNSA. The CDR3 runs 15 residues.

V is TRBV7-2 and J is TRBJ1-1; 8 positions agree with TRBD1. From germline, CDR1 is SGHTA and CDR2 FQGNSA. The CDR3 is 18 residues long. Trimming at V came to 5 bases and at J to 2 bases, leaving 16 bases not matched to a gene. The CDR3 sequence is CASSPHRTGRFVNTEAFF. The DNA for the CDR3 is TGTGCCAGCAGCCCCCACCGGACAGGGCGCTTCGTTAACACTGAAGCTTTCTTT.

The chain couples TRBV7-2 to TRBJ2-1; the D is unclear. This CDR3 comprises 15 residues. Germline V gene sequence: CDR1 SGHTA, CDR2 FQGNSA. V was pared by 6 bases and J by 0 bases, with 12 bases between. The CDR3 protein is CASRISYGSYNEQFF. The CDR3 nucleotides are TGTGCCAGCAGAATCAGCTATGGCTCCTACAATGAGCAGTTCTTC.

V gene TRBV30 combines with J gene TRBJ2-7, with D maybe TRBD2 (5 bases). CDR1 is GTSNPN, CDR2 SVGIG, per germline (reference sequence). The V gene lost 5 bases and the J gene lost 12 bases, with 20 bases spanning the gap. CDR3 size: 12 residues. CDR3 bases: TGTGCCTGGCGAGTTGACACCGAGGGTCTGTACTTC. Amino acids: CAWRVDTEGLYF.

CDR3 in amino acids: CASSPRGTYNEQFF. DNA for the CDR3: TGTGCCAGCAGTCCCAGGGGGACCTACAATGAGCAGTTCTTC. V is TRBV27 and J is TRBJ2-1, with 7 bases aligning to TRBD1. Germline lookup yields CDR1 MNHEY and CDR2 SMNVEV (reference sequence). This CDR3 is built from 14 residues. With 5 bases clipped from V and 2 bases from J, the junction kept 3 bases outside the gene matches.

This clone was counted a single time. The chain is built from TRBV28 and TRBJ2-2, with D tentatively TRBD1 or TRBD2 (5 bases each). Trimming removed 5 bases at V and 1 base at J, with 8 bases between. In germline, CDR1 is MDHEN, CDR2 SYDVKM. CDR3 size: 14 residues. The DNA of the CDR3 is TGTGCCAGCAGTGGGACCCTGAACACCGGGGAGCTGTTTTTT. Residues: CASSGTLNTGELFF.

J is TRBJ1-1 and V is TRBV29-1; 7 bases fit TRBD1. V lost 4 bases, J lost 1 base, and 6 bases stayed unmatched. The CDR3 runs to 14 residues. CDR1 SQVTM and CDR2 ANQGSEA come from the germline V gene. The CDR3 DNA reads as TGCAGCGTTGGAGTGACAGGGAGGAACACTGAAGCTTTCTTT. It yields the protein CSVGVTGRNTEAFF.

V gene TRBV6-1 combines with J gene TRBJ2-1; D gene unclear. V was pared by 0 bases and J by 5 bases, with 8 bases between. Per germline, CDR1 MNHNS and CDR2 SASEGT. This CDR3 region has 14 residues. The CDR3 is CASSEAGSDNEQFF. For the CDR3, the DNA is TGTGCCAGCAGTGAAGCCGGCAGCGACAATGAGCAGTTCTTC.